This T cell receptor beta chain was documented in a study of blood T cell repertoires in COVID-19 (TCRdb year 2020). General notes on the study: The collaborator samples originated in the United States, Italy and Spain and spanned the acute and convalescent phases of COVID-19. The prospective study material was composed of cDNA or gDNA derived from T cells, B-cell-depleted T cells, or PBMCs. Subjects who had been exposed to COVID-19, were actively infected with it, or had recovered from it provided the deeply sampled blood TCRbeta repertoires that made up the dataset. The repertoires were released in a freely available public database intended as a resource for research on the immune response to SARS-CoV-2. Samples came from the ongoing ImmuneRACE study (first 160 participants) plus 1,254 subjects from 6 global collaborators. Sample metadata almost always included a de-identified subject ID, COVID-19 status, age in years and sex. Where available, HLA class I and class II types were obtained from metadata supplied by the sample provider rather than from assay-based typing.

Beyond this particular receptor, the publication reports: The amount of clinical and demographic metadata varied by source and participant and was provided uncurated.

Comments on this clone: The specificity of this receptor is unknown. No quality values exist for individual bases; no much larger clone is one base distant.

In Seattle, one collaborating source enrolled patients while the infection was active and tracked those patients longitudinally over the course of disease. The collaborating institutions used their own protocols to collect whole blood in K2EDTA tubes. For TCRbeta analysis, collaborators shipped samples as frozen whole blood, isolated PBMCs, or DNA extracted from either of those sample types. From its cysteine to its phenylalanine, the CDR3 spans 13 amino acids. Only CDR3 DNA remains: 39 bases, in frame from the first base. As encoded in the germline V gene, CDR1 is SNHLY while CDR2 is FYNNEI. At the junction V is shortened by 8 bases and J by 9 bases, with 17 bases in between. The immunoSEQ Assay, a bias-controlled multiplex PCR, was used to amplify TCRbeta CDR3 regions from genomic DNA. Processing in the source paper ran as follows. The number of nucleated cells in each sample was estimated by amplification of reference gene primers within the assay. To quantify the absolute abundance of each unique TCRbeta CDR3 rearrangement, sequence reads were collapsed and filtered. For each sample, productive Simpson clonality was calculated as the square root of Simpson's diversity index across productive rearrangements. Imported from immuneACCESS, the table was reduced by TCRdb to in-frame sequences with V and J called. These copies leave out some clones; in studies compared against another copy, an unresolved V gene accounts for under half, and the cause of the remainder is not known. Clone size and the V and J calls come from that table; the DNA yielded D and trimming. The sample table lists 200,000 to 250,000 clones, 85% to 95% of them with a count of one. More than 0.65% of the sample rests with the top ten.

The material sequenced was peripheral blood. Rearrangement joined TRBV2 to TRBJ2-1, with TRBD1 tentatively as D gene (6 bases match). This clonotype was obtained from a man between 25 and 39 years old with COVID-19, enrolled during active disease. The bases are TGTGCCAGCCGCAAGGGGGTAGCCTCTGAGCAGTTCTTC. Its coded protein is CASRKGVASEQFF. With the rest looked up from the reference TRBV2 and TRBJ2-1 genes rather than sequenced, the full variable domain is EPEVTQTPSHQVTQMGQEVILRCVPISNHLYFYWYRQILGQKVEFLVSFYNNEISEKSEIFDDQFSVERPDGSNFTLKIRSTKLEDSAMYFCASRKGVASEQFFGPGTRLTVL.